These T cell receptor beta chains were read from a single sample in a study of control samples from healthy donors and cancer patients. The data were produced by immunoSEQ multiplex PCR, yet TCRdb's version contains in-frame clones alone and is incomplete. The table shows over 150,000 clones, with 90% to 95% occurring only once. Sequencing used PBMCs. The receptors were sampled from a man aged 55 to 70 with colorectal cancer. The CDR3 runs from the conserved cysteine through the conserved F or W. Fields, in order: D gene, J gene, clone size, V gene, CDR3 protein, CDR3 DNA. The D gene is left open where the match is weak. Clone size appears in some rows only: once, few, many, or a class for an expanded clone.

>-|TRBJ1-2|once|TRBV6-5
CASSYSRVANYGYTF
TGTGCCAGCAGTTACTCAAGGGTCGCTAACTATGGCTACACCTTC
>-|TRBJ1-5|once|TRBV18
CASSPGDSQPQHF
TGTGCCAGCTCACCGGGGGATAGCCAGCCCCAGCATTTT
>TRBD1|TRBJ1-4|-|TRBV18
CASSLRQGDEKLFF
TGTGCCAGCTCACTGAGACAGGGAGATGAAAAACTGTTTTTT
>TRBD1|TRBJ1-4|-|TRBV30
CAWDRAKVGGDEKLFF
TGTGCCTGGGACAGGGCCAAAGTCGGGGGGGATGAAAAACTGTTTTTT
>TRBD1|TRBJ2-7|-|TRBV6-1
CASSDMGQGIYEQYF
TGTGCCAGCAGTGACATGGGACAGGGTATTTACGAGCAGTACTTC
>-|TRBJ1-1|-|TRBV11-2
CASSLGTGEAFF
TGTGCCAGCAGCTTGGGAACAGGTGAAGCTTTCTTT
>-|TRBJ1-4|-|TRBV13
CASSPRGAGTNEKLFF
TGTGCCAGCAGCCCCCGGGGGGCAGGGACTAATGAAAAACTGTTTTTT
>-|TRBJ2-7|-|TRBV4-1
CASSPRGQGSSYEQYF
TGCGCCAGCAGCCCCCGAGGGCAGGGGAGCTCCTACGAGCAGTACTTC
>-|TRBJ1-4|-|TRBV6-2/TRBV6-3
CASSYDSPDEKLFF
TGTGCCAGCAGTTACGACAGCCCCGATGAAAAACTGTTTTTT
>TRBD2|TRBJ2-2|-|TRBV6-2/TRBV6-3
CASSPLALAGGPGGELFF
TGTGCCAGCAGCCCCCTAGCTCTAGCGGGGGGGCCCGGCGGGGAGCTGTTTTTT
>-|TRBJ2-5|-|TRBV3-1/TRBV3-2
CASSPGRQETQYF
TGTGCCAGCAGCCCGGGTAGACAAGAGACCCAGTACTTC
>-|TRBJ1-3|-|TRBV30
CAWTSGTADALSGNTIYF
TGTGCCTGGACTTCCGGGACGGCGGACGCCCTCTCTGGAAACACCATATATTTT
>TRBD2|TRBJ2-1|-|TRBV10-3
CAITGAGGHNEQFF
TGTGCCATCACCGGAGCGGGGGGTCACAATGAGCAGTTCTTC
>-|TRBJ1-6|-|TRBV10-2
CASSEGRGGSPLHF
TGCGCCAGCAGTGAAGGCAGGGGCGGTTCACCCCTCCACTTT
>TRBD2|TRBJ2-1|once|TRBV24-1
CATSDLGRGGINEQFF
TGTGCCACCAGTGATTTGGGGCGGGGGGGCATCAATGAGCAGTTCTTC
>-|TRBJ1-2|-|TRBV3-1/TRBV3-2
CASRAFDSNYGYTF
TGTGCCAGCAGGGCCTTCGACAGTAACTATGGCTACACCTTC
>TRBD1|TRBJ2-3|-|TRBV7-9
CASSLVEGAFTDTQYF
TGTGCCAGCAGCTTAGTTGAGGGGGCGTTCACAGATACGCAGTATTTT
>-|TRBJ1-2|-|TRBV14
CASSNFLRGVNYGYTF
TGTGCCAGCAGCAACTTTCTTCGGGGGGTTAACTATGGCTACACCTTC
>-|TRBJ1-2|-|TRBV28
CASSSPPLQGNGYTF
TGTGCCAGCAGTTCGCCGCCCTTACAGGGAAATGGCTACACCTTC
>-|TRBJ1-4|-|TRBV5-6
CASSSVQNEKLFF
TGTGCCAGCAGCTCCGTACAGAATGAAAAACTGTTTTTT
>-|TRBJ2-4|-|TRBV29-1
CSVALSGRNIQYF
TGCAGCGTTGCCCTATCGGGGAGAAACATTCAGTACTTC
>TRBD1|TRBJ1-1|once|TRBV18
CASSPSWTGGANTEAFF
TGTGCCAGCTCGCCCTCATGGACAGGGGGCGCGAACACTGAAGCTTTCTTT
>TRBD1|TRBJ1-1|-|TRBV24-1
CATSDPRTGGSEAFF
TGTGCCACCAGTGATCCGCGGACAGGGGGTTCTGAAGCTTTCTTT
>-|TRBJ1-2|-|TRBV6-2/TRBV6-3
CASSYSKAENYGYTF
TGTGCCAGCAGTTACTCGAAGGCAGAGAACTATGGCTACACCTTC